This is a list of T cell receptor beta chains from one sample in a study of regulatory T cells in long-lasting Graves disease. TCRdb ran MiXCR on the multiplex PCR reads and lists one entry per CDR3 protein. The data hold roughly 360,000 distinct CDR3 sequences, with over 9.5% observed a single time. This same sample was also part of a study on T cells in Graves' hyperthyroidism and ophthalmopathy.

The sample consisted of peripheral blood mononuclear cells (PBMCs), taken at new diagnosis, from a patient treated with antithyroid drugs. All receptors derive from a woman aged 18-29 years with Graves disease. Each CDR3 is given with its conserved first and last residue. D genes are given only for firm matches. Clone size is given for some rows only: seen once, a few or many times, or a class if the clone is expanded.

d_call j_call v_call clone_size cdr3_nt cdr3_aa
NA TRBJ2-7 TRBV6-2/TRBV6-3 few TGTGCCAGCAGTTACGGGTCCGGAGTCTACGAGCAGTACTTC CASSYGSGVYEQYF
TRBD2 TRBJ2-3 TRBV5-1 many TGCGCCAGCAGCGGGAGGGTCCCGGGACTTAGAACGACAGATACGCAGTATTTT CASSGRVPGLRTTDTQYF
TRBD2 TRBJ2-1 TRBV10-3 NA TGTGCCATCAGTGAGATAGATCTCTCTAGCGGGAAGCAGTTCTTC CAISEIDLSSGKQFF
NA TRBJ1-1 TRBV12-3/TRBV12-4 many TGTGCCAGCAGTTTTTGGCAGGACACTGAAGCTTTCTTT CASSFWQDTEAFF
TRBD2 TRBJ2-2 TRBV29-1 many TGCAGCGTGGGGGGGGACCCCAGCGGGGAGCTGTTTTTT CSVGGDPSGELFF
NA TRBJ2-2 TRBV20-1 NA TGCAGTGCTAGAGATGGGTCTAGCCCGAACACCGGGGAGCTGTTTTTT CSARDGSSPNTGELFF
NA TRBJ1-2 TRBV7-9 NA TGTGCCAGCAGCTTAGTTCGAACGGAGCGAAATGGCTACACCTTC CASSLVRTERNGYTF
NA TRBJ2-2 TRBV27 many TGTGCCAGCAGTCCCGGGGCGGGGAAGCAGCACACCGGGGAGCTGTTTTTT CASSPGAGKQHTGELFF
TRBD1 TRBJ2-7 TRBV13 NA TGTGCCAGCAGCATCCGACAGGGATATGGGAAGGAGCAGTACTTC CASSIRQGYGKEQYF
NA TRBJ2-3 TRBV20-1 many TGCAGTGCTAGACGAACCAACGACTACACAATTACAGATACGCAGTATTTT CSARRTNDYTITDTQYF
TRBD2 TRBJ2-3 TRBV3-1 many TGTGCCAGCAGCCAAGCAGCGGGGGCTGGTGTGGATACGCAGTATTTT CASSQAAGAGVDTQYF
NA TRBJ1-5 TRBV6-5 many TGTGCCAGCAGTTACTCCCAGGGAAGCAATCAGCCCCAGCATTTT CASSYSQGSNQPQHF
TRBD2 TRBJ2-7 TRBV30 many TGTGCCTGGAGTGTAAGGACTAGCGGGAGTACATCGGACCTTTACGAGCAGTACTTC CAWSVRTSGSTSDLYEQYF
NA TRBJ1-2 TRBV25-1 many TGTGCCAGCAGTGATGGGCCGGGGGCAGCGTATGGCTACACCTTC CASSDGPGAAYGYTF
NA TRBJ2-1 TRBV6-2/TRBV6-3 NA TGTGCCAGCCAGCCACCAGGGGGGGAGAACAATGAGCGGTTCTTC CASQPPGGENNERFF
NA TRBJ2-1 TRBV7-3 NA TGTGCCAGCAGCTTAAATTGGGGGGTTGAGCAGTTCTTC CASSLNWGVEQFF
TRBD2 TRBJ2-2 TRBV12-3/TRBV12-4 many TGTGCCAGCAGTGCCCCCGGGACTAGCGGGAGGTACACCGGGGAGCTGTTTTTT CASSAPGTSGRYTGELFF
TRBD1 TRBJ1-1 TRBV3-1 NA TGTGCCACGGGGAATACAGGGGGTTCCGCTTTCTTT CATGNTGGSAFF
NA TRBJ1-5 TRBV20-1 many TGCAGTGCTAGTGGACCGCTCAATCAGCCCCAGCATTTT CSASGPLNQPQHF
NA TRBJ2-2 TRBV4-3 NA TGCGCCAGCAGCCAAGCCGATGGCACCGGGGAGCTGTTTTTT CASSQADGTGELFF
NA TRBJ2-3 TRBV12-3/TRBV12-4 many TGTGCCAGCAGCAGAACTAGGGGAGATACGCAGTATTTT CASSRTRGDTQYF
TRBD2 TRBJ2-1 TRBV7-6 NA TGTGCCAGCAGCTTAGCATTGGGGGATTCGGGGCGGGGGTACCCACACAATGAGCAGTTCTTC CASSLALGDSGRGYPHNEQFF
NA TRBJ2-1 TRBV12-5 few TGTGCTAGTGGTTTGGTACGGTATGAGGGTAGGGGCTCCTACAATGAGCAGTTCTTC CASGLVRYEGRGSYNEQFF
TRBD2 TRBJ2-1 TRBV7-9 NA TGTGCCAGCAGCTTAGCCACCCTAGCGGGATACAATGAGCAGTTCTTC CASSLATLAGYNEQFF
NA TRBJ2-2 TRBV6-2/TRBV6-3 many TGTGCCAGCAGCGAGCCAATCAGGCCCAACACCGGGGAGCTGTTTTTT CASSEPIRPNTGELFF
NA TRBJ1-5 TRBV19 few TGTGCCAGTAGTATAGTGGCCGCGGCGCAGCCCCAGCATTTT CASSIVAAAQPQHF
TRBD2 TRBJ2-7 TRBV5-1 few TGCGCCAGCAGCTCGACGGGACTAGCGGAACACGAGCAGTACTTC CASSSTGLAEHEQYF
TRBD2 TRBJ2-2 TRBV27 NA TGTGCCAGCACCAAGGGACTAGGCCTAACCGGGGAGCTGTTTTTT CASTKGLGLTGELFF
TRBD1 TRBJ2-1 TRBV7-2 many TGTGCCAGCAGCTTACCGGGACAGGGGCTATTCGAGCAGTTCTTC CASSLPGQGLFEQFF
TRBD1 TRBJ2-7 TRBV6-2/TRBV6-3 few TGTGCCAGCAGTTACACCCGGGACAGGGAAGGGGACGAGCAGTACTTC CASSYTRDREGDEQYF
TRBD2 TRBJ2-7 TRBV19 NA TGTGCCAGTAGGCCTACTAGCGGGGCCTCCTACGAGCAGTACTTC CASRPTSGASYEQYF